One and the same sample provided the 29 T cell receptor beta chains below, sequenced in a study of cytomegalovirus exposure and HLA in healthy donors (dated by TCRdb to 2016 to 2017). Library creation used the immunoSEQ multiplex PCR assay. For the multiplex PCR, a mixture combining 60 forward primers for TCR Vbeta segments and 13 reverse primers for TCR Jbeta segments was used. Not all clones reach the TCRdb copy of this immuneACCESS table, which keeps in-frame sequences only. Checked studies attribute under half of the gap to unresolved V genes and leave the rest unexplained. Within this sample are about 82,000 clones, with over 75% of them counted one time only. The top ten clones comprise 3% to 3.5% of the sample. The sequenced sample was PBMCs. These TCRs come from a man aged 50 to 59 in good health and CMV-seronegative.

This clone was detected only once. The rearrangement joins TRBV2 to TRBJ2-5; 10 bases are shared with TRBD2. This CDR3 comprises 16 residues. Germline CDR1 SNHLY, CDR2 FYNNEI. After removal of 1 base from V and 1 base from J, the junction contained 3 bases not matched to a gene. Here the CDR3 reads CASSEGIAGGQETQYF. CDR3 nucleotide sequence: TGTGCCAGCAGTGAAGGGATAGCGGGGGGCCAAGAGACCCAGTACTTC.

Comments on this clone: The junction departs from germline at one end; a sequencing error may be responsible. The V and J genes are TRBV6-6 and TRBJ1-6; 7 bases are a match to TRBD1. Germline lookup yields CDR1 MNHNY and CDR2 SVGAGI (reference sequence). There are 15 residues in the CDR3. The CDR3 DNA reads TGTGCCGGCAGTTACCCGAGGGGGCGTGATTCACCCCTCCACTTT. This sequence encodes CAGSYPRGRDSPLHF.

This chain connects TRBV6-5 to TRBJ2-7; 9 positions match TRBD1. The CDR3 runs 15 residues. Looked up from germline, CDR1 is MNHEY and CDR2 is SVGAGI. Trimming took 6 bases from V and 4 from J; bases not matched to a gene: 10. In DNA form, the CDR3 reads TGTGCCAGCAGCACCGGGACAGGGTCAGGGTACGAGCAGTACTTC. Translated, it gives CASSTGTGSGYEQYF.

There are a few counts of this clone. The CDR3 loop is CASSLNSGTGMVEQYF. The CDR3 bases are TGTGCCAGCAGCTTAAATTCAGGGACAGGGATGGTCGAGCAGTACTTC. The V and J genes are TRBV7-8 and TRBJ2-7, with 9 bases lining up with TRBD1. J lost 6 bases, V lost 2 bases, and 11 bases had no gene match. Germline V lookup: CDR1 SGHVS, CDR2 FQNEAQ. The CDR3 length is 16 residues.

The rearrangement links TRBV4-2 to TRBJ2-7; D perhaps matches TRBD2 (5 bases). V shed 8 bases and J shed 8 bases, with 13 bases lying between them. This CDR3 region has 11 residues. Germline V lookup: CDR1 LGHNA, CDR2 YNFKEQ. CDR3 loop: CASSRGRQQYF. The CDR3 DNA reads TGTGCCAGCTCCCGGGGTCGACAGCAGTACTTC.

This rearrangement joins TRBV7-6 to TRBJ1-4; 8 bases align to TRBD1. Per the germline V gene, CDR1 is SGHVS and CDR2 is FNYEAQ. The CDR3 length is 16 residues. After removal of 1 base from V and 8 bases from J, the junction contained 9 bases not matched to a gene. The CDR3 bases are TGTGCCAGCAGCTTAGGGCCGCGGGACAGGCAAGAAAAACTGTTTTTT. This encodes CASSLGPRDRQEKLFF.

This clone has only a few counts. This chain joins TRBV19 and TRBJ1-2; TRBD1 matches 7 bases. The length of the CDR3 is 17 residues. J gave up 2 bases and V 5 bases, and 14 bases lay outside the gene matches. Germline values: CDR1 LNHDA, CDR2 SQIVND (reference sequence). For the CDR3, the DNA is TGTGCCAGTAGTCTCGGGACAGCCTTTGCCCAGAACTATGGCTACACCTTC. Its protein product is CASSLGTAFAQNYGYTF.

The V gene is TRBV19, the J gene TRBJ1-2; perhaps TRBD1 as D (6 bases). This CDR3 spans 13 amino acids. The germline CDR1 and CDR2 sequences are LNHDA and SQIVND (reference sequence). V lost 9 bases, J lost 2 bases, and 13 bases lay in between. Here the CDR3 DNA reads TGTGCCAGCGCGGGGGGCAGAAACTATGGCTACACCTTC. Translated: CASAGGRNYGYTF.

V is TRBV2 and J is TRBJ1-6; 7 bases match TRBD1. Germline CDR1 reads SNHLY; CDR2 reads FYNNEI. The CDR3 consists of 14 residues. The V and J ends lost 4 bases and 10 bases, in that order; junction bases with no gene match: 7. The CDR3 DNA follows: TGTGCCAGCAGTGTCAACAGGGGAATATCACCCCTCCACTTT. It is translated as CASSVNRGISPLHF.

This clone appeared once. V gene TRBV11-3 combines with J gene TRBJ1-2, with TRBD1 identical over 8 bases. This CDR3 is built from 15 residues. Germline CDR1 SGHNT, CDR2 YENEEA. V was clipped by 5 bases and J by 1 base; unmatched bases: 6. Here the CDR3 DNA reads TGTGCCAGCAGCCAGGGGGCAAATGTTAACTATGGCTACACCTTC. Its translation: CASSQGANVNYGYTF.

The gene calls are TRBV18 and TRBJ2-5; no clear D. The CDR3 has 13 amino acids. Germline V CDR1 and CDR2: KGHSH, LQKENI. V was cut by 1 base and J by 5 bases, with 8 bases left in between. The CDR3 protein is CASSPRQPETQYF. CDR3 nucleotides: TGTGCCAGCTCACCACGGCAACCGGAGACCCAGTACTTC.

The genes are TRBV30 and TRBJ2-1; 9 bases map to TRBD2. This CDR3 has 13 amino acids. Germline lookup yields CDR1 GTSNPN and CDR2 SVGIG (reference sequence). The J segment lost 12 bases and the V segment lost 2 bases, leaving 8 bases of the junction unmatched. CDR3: CAWSLGTSWGQFF. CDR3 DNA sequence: TGTGCCTGGAGTCTAGGGACTAGCTGGGGGCAGTTCTTC.

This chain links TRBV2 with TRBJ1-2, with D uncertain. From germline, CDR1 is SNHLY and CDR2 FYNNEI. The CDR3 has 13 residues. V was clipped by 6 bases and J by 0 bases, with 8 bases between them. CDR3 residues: CASRADANYGYTF. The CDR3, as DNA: TGTGCCAGCAGGGCGGATGCTAACTATGGCTACACCTTC.

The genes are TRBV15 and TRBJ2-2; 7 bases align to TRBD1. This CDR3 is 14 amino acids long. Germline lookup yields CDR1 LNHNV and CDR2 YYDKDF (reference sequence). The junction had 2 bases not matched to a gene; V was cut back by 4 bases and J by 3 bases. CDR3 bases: TGTGCCACCAGCATAGACAGGGACACCGGGGAGCTGTTTTTT. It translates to CATSIDRDTGELFF.

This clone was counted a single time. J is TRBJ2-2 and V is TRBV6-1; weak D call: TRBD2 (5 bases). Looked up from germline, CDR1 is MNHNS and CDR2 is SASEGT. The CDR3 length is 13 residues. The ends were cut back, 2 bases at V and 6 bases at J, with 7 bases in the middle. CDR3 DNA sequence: TGTGCCAGCAGTGAATTGAGGGCCGGGGAGCTGTTTTTT. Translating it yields CASSELRAGELFF.

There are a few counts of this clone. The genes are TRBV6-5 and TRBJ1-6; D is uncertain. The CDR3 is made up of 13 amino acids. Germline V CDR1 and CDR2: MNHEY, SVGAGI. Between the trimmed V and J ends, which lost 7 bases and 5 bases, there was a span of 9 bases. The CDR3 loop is CASTRQHNSPLHF. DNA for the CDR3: TGTGCCAGCACCCGACAACATAATTCACCCCTCCACTTT.

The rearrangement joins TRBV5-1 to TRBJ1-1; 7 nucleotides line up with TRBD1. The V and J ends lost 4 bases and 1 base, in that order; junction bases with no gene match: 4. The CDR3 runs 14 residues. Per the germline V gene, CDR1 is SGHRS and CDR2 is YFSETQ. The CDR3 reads CASSHRGENTEAFF. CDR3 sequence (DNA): TGCGCCAGCAGCCACAGGGGAGAGAACACTGAAGCTTTCTTT. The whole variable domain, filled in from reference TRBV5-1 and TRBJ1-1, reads KAGVTQTPRYLIKTRGQQVTLSCSPISGHRSVSWYQQTPGQGLQFLFEYFSETQRNKGNFPGRFSGRQFSNSRSEMNVSTLELGDSALYLCASSHRGENTEAFFGQGTRLTVV.

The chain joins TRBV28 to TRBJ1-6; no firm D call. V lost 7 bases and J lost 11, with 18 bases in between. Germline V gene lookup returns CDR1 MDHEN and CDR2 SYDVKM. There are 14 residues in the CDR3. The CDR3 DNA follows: TGTGCCAGCACAAGGCGGTCAGCTGTTGCACCCCTCCACTTT. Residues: CASTRRSAVAPLHF.

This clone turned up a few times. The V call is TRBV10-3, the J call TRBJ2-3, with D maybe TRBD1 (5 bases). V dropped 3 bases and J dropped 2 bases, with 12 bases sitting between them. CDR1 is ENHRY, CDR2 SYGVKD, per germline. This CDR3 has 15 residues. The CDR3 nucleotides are TGTGCCATCAGTGAATCTGGGGCCTTCACAGATACGCAGTATTTT. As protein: CAISESGAFTDTQYF.

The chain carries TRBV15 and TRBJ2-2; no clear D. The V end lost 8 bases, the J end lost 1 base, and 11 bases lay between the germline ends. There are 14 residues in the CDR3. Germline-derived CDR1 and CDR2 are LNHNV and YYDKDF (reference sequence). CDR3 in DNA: TGTGCCACCGGTGTTAAGAGGAACACCGGGGAGCTGTTTTTT. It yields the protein CATGVKRNTGELFF.

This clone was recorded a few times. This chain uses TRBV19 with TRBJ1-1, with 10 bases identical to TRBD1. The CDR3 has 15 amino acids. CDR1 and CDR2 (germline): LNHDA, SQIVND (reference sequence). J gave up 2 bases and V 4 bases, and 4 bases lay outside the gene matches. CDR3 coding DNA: TGTGCCAGTAGTACGACAGGGGGCGGTAACACTGAAGCTTTCTTT. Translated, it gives CASSTTGGGNTEAFF.

The CDR3 reads CASGPQRDEQYF. DNA of the CDR3: TGTGCCAGCGGGCCCCAGAGAGACGAGCAGTACTTC. The J gene is TRBJ2-7, the V gene TRBV7-2; D is ambiguous. Trimming took 8 bases from V and 5 from J, leaving 13 bases between them. Germline V lookup: CDR1 SGHTA, CDR2 FQGNSA. This CDR3 is built from 12 residues. Together with reference TRBV7-2 and TRBJ2-7, the CDR3 gives the full variable domain: GAGVSQSPSNKVTEKGKDVELRCDPISGHTALYWYRQSLGQGLEFLIYFQGNSAPDKSGLPSDRFSAERTGGSVSTLTIQRTQQEDSAVYLCASGPQRDEQYFGPGTRLTVT.

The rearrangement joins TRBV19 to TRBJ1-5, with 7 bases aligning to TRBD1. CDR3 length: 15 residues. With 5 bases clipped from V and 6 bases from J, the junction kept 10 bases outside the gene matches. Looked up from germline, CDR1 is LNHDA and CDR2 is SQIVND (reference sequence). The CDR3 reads CASSYRTGGSQPQHF. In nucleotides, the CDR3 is TGTGCCAGTAGTTACAGGACAGGAGGGAGTCAGCCCCAGCATTTT.

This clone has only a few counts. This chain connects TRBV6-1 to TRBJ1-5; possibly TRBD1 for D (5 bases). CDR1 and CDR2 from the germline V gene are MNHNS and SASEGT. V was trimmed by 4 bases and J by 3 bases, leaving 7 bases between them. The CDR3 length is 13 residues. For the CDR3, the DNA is TGTGCCAGCAGTGCAGGGCCCAATCAGCCCCAGCATTTT. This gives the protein CASSAGPNQPQHF.

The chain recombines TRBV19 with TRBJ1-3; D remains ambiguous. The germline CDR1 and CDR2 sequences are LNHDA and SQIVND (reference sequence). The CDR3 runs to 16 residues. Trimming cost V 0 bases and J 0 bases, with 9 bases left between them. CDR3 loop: CASSIDLYGSGNTIYF. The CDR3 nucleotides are TGTGCCAGTAGTATAGATCTATACGGCTCTGGAAACACCATATATTTT.

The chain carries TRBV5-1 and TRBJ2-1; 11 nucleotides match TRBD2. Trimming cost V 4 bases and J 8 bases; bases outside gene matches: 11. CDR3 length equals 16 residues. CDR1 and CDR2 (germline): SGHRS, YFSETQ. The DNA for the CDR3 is TGCGCCAGCAGCCTTGGACTAGCGGGTGGTGAGGATGAGCAGTTCTTC. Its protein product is CASSLGLAGGEDEQFF.

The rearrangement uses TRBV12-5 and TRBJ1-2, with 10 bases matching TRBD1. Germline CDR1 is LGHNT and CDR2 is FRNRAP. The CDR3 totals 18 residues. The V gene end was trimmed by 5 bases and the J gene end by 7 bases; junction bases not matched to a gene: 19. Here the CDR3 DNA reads TGTGCTAGTGGTGACCCCGGGACAGGGGTTTTATGGTCGGGTGGCTACACCTTC. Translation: CASGDPGTGVLWSGGYTF. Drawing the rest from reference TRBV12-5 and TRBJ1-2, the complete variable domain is DARVTQTPRHKVTEMGQEVTMRCQPILGHNTVFWYRQTMMQGLELLAYFRNRAPLDDSGMPKDRFSAEMPDATLATLKIQPSEPRDSAVYFCASGDPGTGVLWSGGYTFGSGTRLTVV.

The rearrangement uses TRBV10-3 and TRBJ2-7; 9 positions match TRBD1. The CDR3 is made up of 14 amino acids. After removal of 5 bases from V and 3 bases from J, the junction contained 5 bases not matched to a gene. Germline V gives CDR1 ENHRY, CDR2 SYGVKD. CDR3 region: CAISSGTGSYEQYF. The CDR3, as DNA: TGTGCCATCAGTTCCGGGACAGGGAGCTACGAGCAGTACTTC.

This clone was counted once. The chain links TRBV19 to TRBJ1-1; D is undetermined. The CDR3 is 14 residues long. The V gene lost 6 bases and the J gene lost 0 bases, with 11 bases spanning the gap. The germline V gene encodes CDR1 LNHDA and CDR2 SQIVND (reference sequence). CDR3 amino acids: CASSTMLLNTEAFF. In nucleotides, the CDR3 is TGTGCCAGTAGCACAATGCTGTTGAACACTGAAGCTTTCTTT.